The 31 T cell receptor beta chains below were found in one sample sequenced in a study of T cells after yellow fever vaccination. Using its own MiXCR run on the 5' RACE reads, TCRdb lists one record per CDR3 protein. The table lists roughly 400,000 distinct CDR3 sequences, about 17% of them singletons, with roughly a sixth in the top ten. The sample consisted of PBMCs, taken before the yellow fever booster vaccination. The receptors originated from a man younger than 30 who received the YFV17D yellow fever vaccine.

The chain has TRBV7-6 and TRBJ1-2, with TRBD1 matching over 7 bases. In germline, CDR1 is SGHVS, CDR2 FNYEAQ. The junction had 13 bases not matched to a gene; V was cut back by 6 bases and J by 6 bases. CDR3 size: 15 residues. The CDR3: CASSFRPGQSDGYTF. As DNA, the CDR3 is TGTGCCAGCAGTTTCAGACCGGGACAGAGCGATGGCTACACCTTC.

The rearrangement uses TRBV20-1 and TRBJ1-1, with TRBD1 identical over 10 bases. Germline-derived CDR1 and CDR2 are DFQATT and SNEGSKA (reference sequence). Unmatched junction bases numbered 7, after V lost 5 bases and J lost 1 base. The length of the CDR3 is 15 residues. CDR3 DNA: TGCAGTGCTGCCGGGACAGGGGCGTGGAACACTGAAGCTTTCTTT. It codes for CSAAGTGAWNTEAFF.

The chain combines TRBV5-5 with TRBJ2-5; no definite D call. This CDR3 has 14 residues. Germline lookup yields CDR1 SGHKS and CDR2 YYEKEE (reference sequence). Deletions cut 1 base from V and 5 bases from J, with 12 bases between. The CDR3 is CASSLIDGVETQYF. CDR3 bases: TGTGCCAGCAGCTTGATTGATGGAGTGGAGACCCAGTACTTC.

The chain carries TRBV12-3 or TRBV12-4 and TRBJ1-3; D is undetermined. The CDR3 covers 13 residues. The ends were cut back, 7 bases at V and 3 bases at J, with 10 bases in the middle. The CDR3 region is CASTLLLGNTIYF. CDR3 nucleotide sequence: TGTGCCAGCACCTTACTACTTGGAAACACCATATATTTT.

The chain is built from TRBV21-1 and TRBJ2-5; the table's D call TRBD1 went unverified against the DNA. TRBV21-1 is described as a pseudogene. This CDR3 spans 14 amino acids. The CDR3 reads CASSRTGGIETQYF. CDR3 nucleotides: TGTGCCAGCAGCAGAACAGGGGGCATCGAGACCCAGTACTTC.

Details on this clonotype: A much larger clone lies a single base off, so this may be a read error. The rearrangement joins TRBV5-1 to TRBJ1-1, with 9 bases identical to TRBD1. The CDR3 totals 14 residues. Germline lookup yields CDR1 SGHRS and CDR2 YFSETQ. V was clipped by 3 bases and J by 1 base; unmatched bases: 1. The CDR3: CASSWDRENTEAFF. The DNA of the CDR3 is TGCGCCAGCAGCTGGGACAGGGAGAACACTGAAGCTTTCTTT.

The gene calls are TRBV29-1 and TRBJ2-3; 7 positions match TRBD1. The V gene's germline CDR1 is SQVTM and CDR2 ANQGSEA. The CDR3 spans 13 residues. Trimming at V came to 3 bases and at J to 2 bases, leaving 2 bases not matched to a gene. CDR3 sequence reads: CSVDRGFTDTQYF. As DNA, the CDR3 is TGCAGCGTTGACAGGGGGTTCACAGATACGCAGTATTTT.

This clonotype came up once. This chain joins TRBV20-1 and TRBJ1-1; D uncertain. Trimming left V 1 base short and J 0 bases short, with 9 bases between. CDR3 length equals 14 residues. Germline V gene data show CDR1 as DFQATT and CDR2 as SNEGSKA (reference sequence). The CDR3 protein is CSARAHNLNTEAFF. In DNA form, the CDR3 reads TGCAGTGCTAGAGCCCACAACTTGAACACTGAAGCTTTCTTT.

V and J are TRBV7-9 and TRBJ2-5; 13 nucleotides match TRBD2. This CDR3 is 16 amino acids long. V gave up 5 bases and J gave up 3 bases; unmatched junction bases: 6. The germline V gene encodes CDR1 SEHNR and CDR2 FQNEAQ (reference sequence). The CDR3 is CASSPPTSGGEETQYF. In DNA, the CDR3 is TGTGCCAGCAGCCCGCCAACTAGCGGGGGGGAAGAGACCCAGTACTTC.

The V call is TRBV12-3 or TRBV12-4, the J call TRBJ1-1; D not resolved. The CDR3 spans 12 residues. Deletions cut 3 bases from V and 11 bases from J, with 13 bases between. The CDR3 DNA reads as TGTGCCAGCAGTTTGGGCTCTCAATTGGCTTTCTTT. Protein product: CASSLGSQLAFF.

This clonotype has just a few counts. The gene calls are TRBV5-4 and TRBJ2-7; D unresolved. CDR1 SGHNT and CDR2 YYREEE come from the germline V gene (reference sequence). The ends were cut back, 2 bases at V and 6 bases at J, with 9 bases in the middle. There are 12 residues in the CDR3. The chain's CDR3 is CASSFGAGEQYF. The DNA for the CDR3 is TGTGCCAGCAGCTTCGGAGCCGGCGAGCAGTACTTC.

The chain links TRBV15 to TRBJ2-3, with D possibly being TRBD2 (6 bases). V lost 1 base to trimming and J lost 4 bases, with 15 bases between them. The CDR3 runs to 16 residues. CDR1 and CDR2 (germline): LNHNV, YYDKDF (reference sequence). The CDR3 DNA is TGTGCCACCAGCAGAGGACGGGACTTGCGGGCAGATACGCAGTATTTT. Its protein product is CATSRGRDLRADTQYF.

The chain carries TRBV6-2 or TRBV6-3 and TRBJ2-3; D not certain. The CDR3 consists of 14 residues. Trimming cost V 2 bases and J 8 bases, with 14 bases left between them. Germline-derived CDR1 and CDR2 are MNHEY and SVGEGT. The CDR3 sequence is CASSYGPGRPTQYF. CDR3 DNA sequence: TGTGCCAGCAGTTACGGACCTGGAAGGCCTACGCAGTATTTT.

This clonotype was counted between two and nine times. The chain recombines TRBV20-1 with TRBJ2-7, with D possibly matching TRBD1 (5 bases). Germline V lookup: CDR1 DFQATT, CDR2 SNEGSKA (reference sequence). This CDR3 spans 16 amino acids. Trimming stripped 1 base from V and 2 bases from J, with 18 bases between. The CDR3 sequence: CSARGVPGMETYEQYV. The CDR3 DNA is TGCAGTGCTAGAGGGGTACCAGGGATGGAGACCTACGAGCAGTACGTC.

This clonotype was found a few times. The chain couples TRBV5-1 to TRBJ2-1, with a tentative D call TRBD2 (7 bases). V was pared by 4 bases and J by 6 bases, with 17 bases between. Looked up from germline, CDR1 is SGHRS and CDR2 is YFSETQ. The length of the CDR3 is 15 residues. The CDR3 protein is CASSPDGGPVNEQFF. CDR3 nucleotide sequence: TGCGCCAGCAGCCCGGACGGGGGGCCTGTCAATGAGCAGTTCTTC.

The rearrangement uses TRBV10-3 and TRBJ1-2; D possibly corresponds to TRBD1 (5 bases). Trimming stripped 6 bases from V and 9 bases from J, with 26 bases between. The CDR3 runs 16 residues. From germline, CDR1 is ENHRY and CDR2 SYGVKD. CDR3 in DNA: TGTGCCATCAGGGACCCTGGGTCGGGGCCAGGAGGGAGCTACACCTTC. Protein sequence: CAIRDPGSGPGGSYTF.

This clonotype was picked up a small number of times. This sequence joins TRBV4-3 and TRBJ2-1; 9 bases are shared with TRBD2. This CDR3 comprises 16 residues. Unmatched junction bases numbered 10, after V lost 1 base and J lost 9 bases. CDR1 and CDR2 from the germline V gene are LGHNA and YSLEER. For the CDR3, the DNA is TGCGCCAGCAGCCAAGGGCTAGCGGGGACAGAGAGTGAGCAGTTCTTC. Encoded protein: CASSQGLAGTESEQFF.

This clonotype was observed a handful of times. V is TRBV25-1 and J is TRBJ2-1, with 10 bases identical to TRBD2. The CDR3 runs 10 residues. Looked up from germline, CDR1 is MGHDK and CDR2 is SYGVNS. Losses at the gene ends were 6 bases for V and 15 bases for J; bases not matched to a gene: 2. The CDR3 sequence: CASRSGGVFF. The CDR3 DNA sequence: TGTGCCAGCAGGAGCGGGGGGGTGTTCTTC.

In this sample, this clonotype turned up a few times. The V call is TRBV5-1, the J call TRBJ1-1; no firm D call. Trimming removed 5 bases at V and 10 bases at J, with 15 bases between. CDR3 size: 12 residues. CDR1 is SGHRS, CDR2 YFSETQ, per germline. CDR3 sequence reads: CASRYVVDRAFF. CDR3 in DNA: TGCGCCAGCAGATACGTCGTAGATCGAGCTTTCTTT.

This clonotype was seen a few times. The V call is TRBV4-2, the J call TRBJ1-2; 7 bases agree with TRBD1. Germline lookup yields CDR1 LGHNA and CDR2 YNFKEQ. The ends lost 3 bases at V and 7 bases at J; junction bases unmatched: 11. CDR3 length: 15 residues. In DNA, the CDR3 is TGTGCCAGCAGCCAGCCTACAGGGGAGAGGCCTGGCTACACCTTC. The encoded protein is CASSQPTGERPGYTF.

This clonotype was recorded only once. The rearrangement uses TRBV12-3 or TRBV12-4 and TRBJ1-1; D may be TRBD1 (5 bases). V shed 1 base and J shed 9 bases, with 15 bases lying between them. CDR3 length: 14 amino acids. DNA of the CDR3: TGTGCCAGCAGTTTAGAGGGGTTGACGACTAAAGCTTTCTTT. It yields the protein CASSLEGLTTKAFF.

V usage is TRBV7-6 and J usage is TRBJ2-5, with TRBD2 matching 7 bases. Germline CDR1 and CDR2: SGHVS and FNYEAQ. CDR3 size: 14 residues. Trimming cost V 0 bases and J 5 bases; bases outside gene matches: 3. The CDR3 DNA sequence: TGTGCCAGCAGCTTAGCCGGGGGGTCGGAGACCCAGTACTTC. It codes for CASSLAGGSETQYF. The full variable domain, in which reference TRBV7-6 and TRBJ2-5 provide the parts outside the CDR3, is GAGVSQSPRYKVTKRGQDVALRCDPISGHVSLYWYRQALGQGPEFLTYFNYEAQQDKSGLPNDRFSAERPEGSISTLTIQRTEQRDSAMYRCASSLAGGSETQYFGPGTRLLVL.

The table lists this clonotype with a few counts. The V call is TRBV4-3, the J call TRBJ1-2, with D unclear. CDR1 and CDR2 from the germline V gene are LGHNA and YSLEER. There are 15 residues in the CDR3. V was clipped by 0 bases and J by 2 bases, with 10 bases between them. CDR3 sequence (DNA): TGCGCCAGCAGCCAAGATCTGGACGGGAACTATGGCTACACCTTC. Its translation is CASSQDLDGNYGYTF.

The chain uses TRBV6-5 and TRBJ2-1, with D tentatively TRBD1 or TRBD2 (5 bases each). The V end lost 7 bases, the J end lost 5 bases, and 18 bases lay between the germline ends. Germline values: CDR1 MNHEY, CDR2 SVGAGI. This CDR3 region has 15 residues. CDR3: CASTSGIWGHNEQFF. The DNA for the CDR3 is TGTGCCAGCACCTCGGGGATATGGGGCCACAATGAGCAGTTCTTC.

The chain links TRBV15 to TRBJ1-1; D call uncertain. The V end was cut by 0 bases, the J end by 2 bases, with 4 bases between. Per the germline V gene, CDR1 is LNHNV and CDR2 is YYDKDF (reference sequence). The CDR3 spans 13 residues. The CDR3 spells CATSRDSNTEAFF. Here the CDR3 DNA reads TGTGCCACCAGCAGAGACAGTAACACTGAAGCTTTCTTT.

The chain uses TRBV15 and TRBJ2-1, with a weak D call TRBD2 (6 bases). Germline CDR1 is LNHNV and CDR2 is YYDKDF (reference sequence). V lost 0 bases, J lost 10 bases, and 19 bases lay in between. CDR3 size: 16 residues. The CDR3 bases are TGTGCCACCAGCAGAGAGGAAAAGCGGGCGGTTGGGGAGCAGTTCTTC. Translating it yields CATSREEKRAVGEQFF.

The chain couples TRBV6-2 or TRBV6-3 to TRBJ2-7; TRBD1 aligns across 7 bases. CDR1 and CDR2 from the germline V gene are MNHEY and SVGEGT. V shed 5 bases and J 3 bases; nucleotides not matched to a gene: 4. This CDR3 is 13 amino acids long. The CDR3 reads CASSLGQVYEQYV. CDR3 coding DNA: TGTGCCAGCAGTCTAGGACAGGTCTACGAGCAGTACGTC.

This clonotype showed up just a few times. The chain combines TRBV6-5 with TRBJ1-2; D uncertain. This CDR3 comprises 13 residues. V gave up 5 bases and J gave up 6 bases, with 13 bases separating them. Germline loops: CDR1 MNHEY, CDR2 SVGAGI. The chain's CDR3 is CASSRTEAHGYTF. CDR3 bases: TGTGCCAGCAGTCGGACTGAAGCCCATGGCTACACCTTC.

V gene TRBV5-1 combines with J gene TRBJ1-6; the match to TRBD1 covers 7 bases. V was clipped by 0 bases and J by 14 bases; unmatched bases: 5. The length of the CDR3 is 13 residues. From germline, CDR1 is SGHRS and CDR2 YFSETQ. The CDR3 loop reads CASSLAEGATLHF. The CDR3 DNA reads TGCGCCAGCAGCTTGGCAGAGGGGGCCACCCTCCACTTT.

This clonotype was recorded a few times. This chain connects TRBV20-1 to TRBJ2-1, with D possibly called TRBD1 or TRBD2 (5 bases each). The germline V gene has CDR1 DFQATT and CDR2 SNEGSKA (reference sequence). V was shortened by 3 bases and J by 9 bases, with 12 bases between the two germline ends. This CDR3 region has 12 residues. The CDR3 region is CSASEGPSEQFF. For the CDR3, the DNA is TGCAGTGCTAGTGAGGGGCCCAGTGAGCAGTTCTTC.

In its sample, this clonotype was seen a few times. The chain links TRBV7-3 to TRBJ1-5; 9 bases align to TRBD1. The V gene's germline CDR1 is SGHTA and CDR2 FQGTGA. The CDR3 runs to 15 residues. J was trimmed by 1 base and V by 5 bases; bases with no gene match: 3. CDR3 residues: CASSGQGTSNQPQHF. CDR3 sequence (DNA): TGTGCCAGCAGCGGACAGGGGACGAGCAATCAGCCCCAGCATTTT. Supplemented by reference TRBV7-3 and TRBJ1-5, the full variable domain reads GAGVSQTPSNKVTEKGKYVELRCDPISGHTALYWYRQSLGQGPEFLIYFQGTGAADDSGLPNDRFFAVRPEGSVSTLKIQRTERGDSAVYLCASSGQGTSNQPQHFGDGTRLSIL.